Listed here is a single TCR beta chain. Antigen: not known. The entry originates in a study of PD-1 blockade in classical Hodgkin lymphoma. For the study at large: Patients had nivolumab dosed at 3 mg/kg, delivered intravenously every 2 weeks.

General observations from the study: Compared with healthy donors, newly diagnosed patients reportedly showed lower baseline TCR diversity.

The data were produced by immunoSEQ multiplex PCR, yet TCRdb's version contains in-frame clones alone and is incomplete. The sample includes about 64,000 clones, more than 90% seen only once; the top ten take about 8%. This CDR3 has 13 residues. CDR1 MNHNS and CDR2 SASEGT come from the germline V gene. V gave up 6 bases and J gave up 2 bases, with 10 bases separating them. As for time point: cycle 4 day 1 (C4D1), after six to seven weeks of nivolumab. The patients all showed relapse after autologous stem cell transplantation, while their brentuximab vedotin exposure varied. When best responses were assessed, they were complete response, partial response or progressive disease.

The source material was peripheral blood mononuclear cells (PBMCs), sampled before the fourth cycle of nivolumab. The clonotype comes from a human donor with classical Hodgkin lymphoma. The chain joins TRBV6-1 to TRBJ1-2; tentatively, D is TRBD1 (5 bases). The CDR3 region is CASRPNRNYGYTF. CDR3 sequence (DNA): TGTGCCAGCAGACCCAACAGGAACTATGGCTACACCTTC.